The 10 T cell receptor beta chains listed next were all sequenced from one sample in a study of blood T cell repertoires in COVID-19. Assay used: immunoSEQ multiplex PCR; TCRdb lists only in-frame clones, some missing. The profile shows roughly 230,000 clones, roughly 88% of them singletons. The sequenced sample was peripheral blood. The receptors originated from a man aged 35-49 years with acute or convalescent COVID-19.

This chain connects TRBV5-1 to TRBJ2-5, with D possibly being TRBD1 (5 bases). CDR3 length: 13 residues. Trimming removed 3 bases at V and 5 bases at J, with 11 bases between. Germline V gives CDR1 SGHRS, CDR2 YFSETQ. CDR3 region: CASSSQGSETQYF. As DNA, the CDR3 is TGCGCCAGCAGCTCCCAGGGTAGCGAGACCCAGTACTTC. The full variable domain, rest sourced from reference TRBV5-1 and TRBJ2-5, is KAGVTQTPRYLIKTRGQQVTLSCSPISGHRSVSWYQQTPGQGLQFLFEYFSETQRNKGNFPGRFSGRQFSNSRSEMNVSTLELGDSALYLCASSSQGSETQYFGPGTRLLVL.

CDR3 DNA: TGTGCCAGCAGTGAGCGGGGTTTCTATGGCTACACCTTC. Translated: CASSERGFYGYTF. The chain joins TRBV2 to TRBJ1-2; D is unresolved. The V and J ends lost 3 bases and 4 bases respectively, with 9 bases between them. This CDR3 is 13 amino acids long. Germline CDR1 is SNHLY and CDR2 is FYNNEI. Full variable domain (missing parts from reference TRBV2 and TRBJ1-2): EPEVTQTPSHQVTQMGQEVILRCVPISNHLYFYWYRQILGQKVEFLVSFYNNEISEKSEIFDDQFSVERPDGSNFTLKIRSTKLEDSAMYFCASSERGFYGYTFGSGTRLTVV.

The V gene is TRBV7-2, the J gene TRBJ1-2; tentatively, D is TRBD1 (6 bases). This CDR3 spans 17 amino acids. The V end lost 5 bases, the J end lost 0 bases, and 19 bases lay between the germline ends. CDR1 is SGHTA and CDR2 is FQGNSA in the germline V gene. Here the CDR3 reads CASSPGGAGLANYGYTF. DNA of the CDR3: TGTGCCAGCAGCCCGGGGGGGGCAGGGCTCGCTAACTATGGCTACACCTTC.

J is TRBJ2-7 and V is TRBV29-1; 10 nucleotides align to TRBD2. Germline lookup yields CDR1 SQVTM and CDR2 ANQGSEA. CDR3 length: 14 amino acids. The trim removed 3 bases at V and 4 bases at J, leaving 6 bases unmatched. DNA of the CDR3: TGCAGCGTTGAGGATGAGCGGGAGGGTTACGAGCAGTACTTC. Amino acid sequence: CSVEDEREGYEQYF.

The V and J genes are TRBV27 and TRBJ1-2, with D possibly being TRBD1 (5 bases). Per germline, CDR1 MNHEY and CDR2 SMNVEV (reference sequence). CDR3 length: 13 amino acids. V gave up 3 bases and J gave up 2 bases, with 7 bases separating them. The CDR3, as DNA: TGTGCCAGCAGTTTGGGGGGGAACTATGGCTACACCTTC. It specifies CASSLGGNYGYTF.

This clone has just a few counts. The V gene is TRBV15, the J gene TRBJ1-4; 7 nucleotides agree with TRBD1. In germline, CDR1 is LNHNV, CDR2 YYDKDF (reference sequence). The V segment lost 0 bases and the J segment 6 bases; nucleotides outside the gene matches: 7. The CDR3 is 16 residues long. CDR3 in DNA: TGTGCCACCAGCAGAGATCCCGGGACAGCAGATGAAAAACTGTTTTTT. Translation gives CATSRDPGTADEKLFF. Full variable domain (missing parts from reference TRBV15 and TRBJ1-4): DAMVIQNPRYQVTQFGKPVTLSCSQTLNHNVMYWYQQKSSQAPKLLFHYYDKDFNNEADTPDNFQSRRPNTSFCFLDIRSPGLGDTAMYLCATSRDPGTADEKLFFGSGTQLSVL.

The J gene is TRBJ2-7, the V gene TRBV5-1, with D tentatively TRBD1 (5 bases). Trimming cost V 5 bases and J 7 bases, with 19 bases left between them. The CDR3 sequence is 14 residues long. Germline V gene data show CDR1 as SGHRS and CDR2 as YFSETQ. CDR3 in amino acids: CASRVQSTGSEQYF. For the CDR3, the DNA is TGCGCCAGCAGGGTCCAGTCCACAGGTTCGGAGCAGTACTTC.

This chain connects TRBV29-1 to TRBJ2-2; the D gene is possibly TRBD1 (5 bases). The length of the CDR3 is 14 residues. Germline CDR1 is SQVTM and CDR2 is ANQGSEA. The V end lost 6 bases, the J end lost 4 bases, and 15 bases lay between the germline ends. For the CDR3, the DNA is TGCAGCGTACGACAGCCCTTGGGCACCGGGGAGCTGTTTTTT. This translates into CSVRQPLGTGELFF.

The genes are TRBV6-1 and TRBJ1-5; D might be TRBD1 (5 bases). Germline CDR1 is MNHNS and CDR2 is SASEGT. V lost 3 bases, J lost 9 bases, and 21 bases lay in between. The CDR3 extends over 16 amino acids. In DNA form, the CDR3 reads TGTGCCAGCAGTGACGGCGCAACTGGGAGGGGAGGGCCCCAGCATTTT. This encodes CASSDGATGRGGPQHF.

The chain links TRBV9 to TRBJ2-3; 10 nucleotides agree with TRBD2. Unmatched junction bases numbered 9, after V lost 0 bases and J lost 5 bases. This CDR3 has 17 amino acids. The germline gives CDR1 SGDLS, CDR2 YYNGEE. The CDR3 sequence is CASSVGASGSKIDTQYF. The CDR3 DNA is TGTGCCAGCAGCGTAGGGGCTAGCGGGAGCAAAATAGATACGCAGTATTTT.